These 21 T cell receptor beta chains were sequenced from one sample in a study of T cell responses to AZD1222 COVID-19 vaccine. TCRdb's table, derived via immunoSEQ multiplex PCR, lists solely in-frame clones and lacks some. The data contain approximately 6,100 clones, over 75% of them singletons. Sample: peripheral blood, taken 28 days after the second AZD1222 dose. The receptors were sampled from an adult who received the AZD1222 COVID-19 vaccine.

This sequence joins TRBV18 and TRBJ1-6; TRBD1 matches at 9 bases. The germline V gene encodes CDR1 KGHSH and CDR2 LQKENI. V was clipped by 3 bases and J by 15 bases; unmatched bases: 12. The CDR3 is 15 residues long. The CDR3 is CASSPGTGPLGILHF. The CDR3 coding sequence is TGTGCCAGCTCACCGGGGACAGGGCCACTGGGAATCCTCCACTTT.

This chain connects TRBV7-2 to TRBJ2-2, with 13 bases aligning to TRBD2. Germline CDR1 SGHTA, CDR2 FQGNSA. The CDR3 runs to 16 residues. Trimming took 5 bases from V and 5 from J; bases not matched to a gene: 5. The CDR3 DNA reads TGTGCCAGCAGCCCGACTAGCGGGAGGTTAACCGGGGAGCTGTTTTTT. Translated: CASSPTSGRLTGELFF.

The CDR3 spells CASSPRFTELGYGYTF. In nucleotides, the CDR3 is TGTGCCAGCAGCCCTCGTTTTACGGAGCTTGGCTATGGCTACACCTTC. This chain joins TRBV6-2 or TRBV6-3 and TRBJ1-2; D not certain. In germline, CDR1 is MNHEY, CDR2 SVGEGT. The CDR3 covers 16 residues. V lost 6 bases to trimming and J lost 4 bases, with 21 bases between them.

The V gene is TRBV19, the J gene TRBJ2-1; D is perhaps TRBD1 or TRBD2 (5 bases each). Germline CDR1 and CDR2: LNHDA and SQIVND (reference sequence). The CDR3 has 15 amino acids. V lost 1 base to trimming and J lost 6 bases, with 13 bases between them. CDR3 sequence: CASSIAAPRGNEQFF. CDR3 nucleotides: TGTGCCAGTAGTATAGCAGCCCCGAGGGGCAATGAGCAGTTCTTC.

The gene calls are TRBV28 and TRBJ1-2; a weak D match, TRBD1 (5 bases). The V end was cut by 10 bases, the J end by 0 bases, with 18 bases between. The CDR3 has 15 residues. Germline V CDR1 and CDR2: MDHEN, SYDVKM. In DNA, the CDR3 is TGTGCCACCGCGGGGGGACGTAGAGCTAACTATGGCTACACCTTC. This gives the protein CATAGGRRANYGYTF.

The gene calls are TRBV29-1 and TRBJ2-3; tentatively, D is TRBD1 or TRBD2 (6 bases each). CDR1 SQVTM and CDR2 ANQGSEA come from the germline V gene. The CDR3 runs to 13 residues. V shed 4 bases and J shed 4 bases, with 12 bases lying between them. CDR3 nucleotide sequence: TGCAGCGTTGTAGGGGGGTTCTCAGATACGCAGTATTTT. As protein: CSVVGGFSDTQYF.

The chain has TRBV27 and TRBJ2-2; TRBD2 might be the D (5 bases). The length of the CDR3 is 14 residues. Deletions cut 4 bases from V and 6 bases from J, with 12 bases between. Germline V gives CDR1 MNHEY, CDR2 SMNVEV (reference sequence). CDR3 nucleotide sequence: TGTGCCAGCAGTTCCCCCGGGGTGGCCGGGGAGCTGTTTTTT. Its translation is CASSSPGVAGELFF.

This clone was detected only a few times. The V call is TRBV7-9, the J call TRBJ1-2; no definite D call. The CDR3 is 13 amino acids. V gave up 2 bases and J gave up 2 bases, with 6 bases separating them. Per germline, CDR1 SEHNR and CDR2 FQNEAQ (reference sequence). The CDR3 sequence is CASSLSVNYGYTF. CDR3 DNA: TGTGCCAGCAGCTTATCTGTCAACTATGGCTACACCTTC.

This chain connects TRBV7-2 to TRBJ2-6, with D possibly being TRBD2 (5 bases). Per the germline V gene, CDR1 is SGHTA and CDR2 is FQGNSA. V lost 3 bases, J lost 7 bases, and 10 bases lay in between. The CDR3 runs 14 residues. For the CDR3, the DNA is TGTGCCAGCAGCTTTGTACTAGGAGCCAACGTCCTGACTTTC. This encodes CASSFVLGANVLTF.

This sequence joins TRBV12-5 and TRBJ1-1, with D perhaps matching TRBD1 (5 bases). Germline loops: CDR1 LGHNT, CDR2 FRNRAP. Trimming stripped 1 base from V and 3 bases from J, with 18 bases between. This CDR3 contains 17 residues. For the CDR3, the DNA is TGTGCTAGTGGTTTGGGAACACTCCGGGACCGAGACACTGAAGCTTTCTTT. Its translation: CASGLGTLRDRDTEAFF.

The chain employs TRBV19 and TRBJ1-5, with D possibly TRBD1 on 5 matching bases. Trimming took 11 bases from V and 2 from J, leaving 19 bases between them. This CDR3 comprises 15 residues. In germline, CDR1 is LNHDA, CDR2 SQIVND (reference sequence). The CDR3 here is CAVSTERGGNQPQHF. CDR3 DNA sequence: TGTGCCGTATCTACCGAGAGGGGCGGCAATCAGCCCCAGCATTTT.

CDR3 coding DNA: TGTGCCAGCAGTTTGAGGCGGCTCTCTGGTGGCTACACCTTC. This encodes CASSLRRLSGGYTF. This chain joins TRBV28 and TRBJ1-2, with unresolved D. CDR1 and CDR2 from the germline V gene are MDHEN and SYDVKM. The CDR3 totals 14 residues. V was trimmed by 3 bases and J by 7 bases, leaving 15 bases between them.

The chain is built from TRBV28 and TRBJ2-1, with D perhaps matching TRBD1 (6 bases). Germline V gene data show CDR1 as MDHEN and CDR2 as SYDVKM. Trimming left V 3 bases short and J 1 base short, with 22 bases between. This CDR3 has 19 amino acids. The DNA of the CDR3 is TGTGCCAGCAGTTTCTCTCTTAATCGTCACAGGGTGTCCTACAATGAGCAGTTCTTC. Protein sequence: CASSFSLNRHRVSYNEQFF. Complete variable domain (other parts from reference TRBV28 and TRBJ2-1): DVKVTQSSRYLVKRTGEKVFLECVQDMDHENMFWYRQDPGLGLRLIYFSYDVKMKEKGDIPEGYSVSREKKERFSLILESASTNQTSMYLCASSFSLNRHRVSYNEQFFGPGTRLTVL.

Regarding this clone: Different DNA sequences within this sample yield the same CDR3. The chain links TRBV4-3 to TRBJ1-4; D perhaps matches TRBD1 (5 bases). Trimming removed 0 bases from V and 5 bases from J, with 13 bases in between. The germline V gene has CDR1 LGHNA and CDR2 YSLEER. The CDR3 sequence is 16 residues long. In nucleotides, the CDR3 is TGCGCCAGCAGCCAAGATAGAGGCCAGGGCAATGAAAAACTGTTTTTT. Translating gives CASSQDRGQGNEKLFF.

The CDR3 bases are TGTGCCAGCAGCTCGGAAGGAGCCCTGAACTATGGCTACACCTTC. It is translated as CASSSEGALNYGYTF. The chain carries TRBV5-4 and TRBJ1-2; D uncertain. The CDR3 is 15 residues long. CDR1 is SGHNT, CDR2 YYREEE, per germline (reference sequence). Trimming removed 3 bases from V and 2 bases from J, with 14 bases in between.

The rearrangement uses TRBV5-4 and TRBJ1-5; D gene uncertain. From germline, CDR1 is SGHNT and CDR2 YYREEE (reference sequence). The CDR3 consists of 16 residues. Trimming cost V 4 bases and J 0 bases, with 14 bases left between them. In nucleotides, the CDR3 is TGTGCCAGCAGCCTGGATGGGCAGCTTAGCAATCAGCCCCAGCATTTT. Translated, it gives CASSLDGQLSNQPQHF. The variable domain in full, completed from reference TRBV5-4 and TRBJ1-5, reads ETGVTQSPTHLIKTRGQQVTLRCSSQSGHNTVSWYQQALGQGPQFIFQYYREEENGRGNFPPRFSGLQFPNYSSELNVNALELDDSALYLCASSLDGQLSNQPQHFGDGTRLSIL.

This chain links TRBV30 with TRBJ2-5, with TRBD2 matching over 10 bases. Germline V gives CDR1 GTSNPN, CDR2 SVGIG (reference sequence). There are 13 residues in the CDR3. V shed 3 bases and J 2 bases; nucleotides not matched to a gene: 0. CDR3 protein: CAWRTSGQETQYF. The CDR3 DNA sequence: TGTGCCTGGAGGACTAGCGGGCAAGAGACCCAGTACTTC.

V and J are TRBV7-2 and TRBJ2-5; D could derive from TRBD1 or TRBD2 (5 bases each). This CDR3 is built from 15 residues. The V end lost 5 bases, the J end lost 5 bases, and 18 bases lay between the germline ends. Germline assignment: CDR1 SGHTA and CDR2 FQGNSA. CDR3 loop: CASSLSRDPWETQYF. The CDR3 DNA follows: TGTGCCAGCAGCCTCTCCCGGGACCCATGGGAGACCCAGTACTTC.

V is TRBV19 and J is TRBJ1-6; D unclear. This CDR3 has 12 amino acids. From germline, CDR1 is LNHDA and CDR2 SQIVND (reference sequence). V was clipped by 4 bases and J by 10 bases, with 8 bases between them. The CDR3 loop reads CASSTANSPLHF. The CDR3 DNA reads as TGTGCCAGTAGTACAGCGAACTCACCCCTCCACTTT.

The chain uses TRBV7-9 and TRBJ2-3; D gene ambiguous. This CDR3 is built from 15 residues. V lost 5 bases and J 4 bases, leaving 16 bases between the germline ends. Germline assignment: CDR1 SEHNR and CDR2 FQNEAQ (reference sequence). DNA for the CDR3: TGTGCCAGCAGCCCGCGAACGAGACGATCAGATACGCAGTATTTT. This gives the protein CASSPRTRRSDTQYF.

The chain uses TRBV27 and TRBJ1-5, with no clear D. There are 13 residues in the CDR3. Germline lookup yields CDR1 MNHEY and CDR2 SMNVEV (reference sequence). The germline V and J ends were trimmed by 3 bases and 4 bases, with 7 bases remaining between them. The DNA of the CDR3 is TGTGCCAGCAGTTTGATCGAAAATCAGCCCCAGCATTTT. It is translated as CASSLIENQPQHF.